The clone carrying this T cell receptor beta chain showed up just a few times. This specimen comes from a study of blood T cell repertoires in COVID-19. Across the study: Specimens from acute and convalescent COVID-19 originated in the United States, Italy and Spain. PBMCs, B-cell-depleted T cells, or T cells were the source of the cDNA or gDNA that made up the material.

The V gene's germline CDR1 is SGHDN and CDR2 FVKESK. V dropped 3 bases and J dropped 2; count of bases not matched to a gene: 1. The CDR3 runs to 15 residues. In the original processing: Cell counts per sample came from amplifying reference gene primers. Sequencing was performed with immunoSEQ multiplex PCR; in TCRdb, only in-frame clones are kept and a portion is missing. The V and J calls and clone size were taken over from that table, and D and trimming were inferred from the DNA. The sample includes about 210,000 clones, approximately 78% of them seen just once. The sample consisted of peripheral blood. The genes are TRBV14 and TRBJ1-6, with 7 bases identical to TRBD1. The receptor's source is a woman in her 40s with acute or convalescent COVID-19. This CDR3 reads CASSQGQTYNSPLHF. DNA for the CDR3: TGTGCCAGCAGCCAGGGACAGACCTATAATTCACCCCTCCACTTT.